This T cell receptor (beta chain) derives from a study of T cells after somatic rescue of genetic block. V was pared by 0 bases and J by 7 bases, with 19 bases between. CDR1 is MNHEY, CDR2 SMNVEV, per germline (reference sequence). This CDR3 has 18 amino acids. The table came from immunoSEQ multiplex PCR; TCRdb's copy has only in-frame clones and leaves some out. The table includes over 95,000 clones, 80% to 95% detected once. This chain joins TRBV27 and TRBJ1-6; tentatively, D is TRBD1 (6 bases). The clonotype comes from a woman aged 18-35 years. The sample taken for sequencing was peripheral blood mononuclear cells (PBMCs). The CDR3 bases are TGTGCCAGCAGTTTATCGCCCATATTGTTTAGGGGGAATTCACCCCTCCACTTT. Protein sequence: CASSLSPILFRGNSPLHF.